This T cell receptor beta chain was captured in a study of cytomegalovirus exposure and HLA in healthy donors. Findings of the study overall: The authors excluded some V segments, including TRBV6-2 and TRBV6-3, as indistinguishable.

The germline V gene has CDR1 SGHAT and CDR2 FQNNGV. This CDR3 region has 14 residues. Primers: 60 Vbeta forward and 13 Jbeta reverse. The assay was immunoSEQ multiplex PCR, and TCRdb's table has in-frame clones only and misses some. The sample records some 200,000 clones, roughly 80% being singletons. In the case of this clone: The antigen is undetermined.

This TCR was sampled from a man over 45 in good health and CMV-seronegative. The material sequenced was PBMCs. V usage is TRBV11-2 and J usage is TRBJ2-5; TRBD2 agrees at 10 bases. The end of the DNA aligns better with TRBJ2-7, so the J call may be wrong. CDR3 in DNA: TGTGCCAGCAGCCCGTCTAGCGGGGGCTACGAGCAGTACTTC. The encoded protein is CASSPSSGGYEQYF.